One sample yielded the 17 T cell receptor beta chains listed below, sequenced in a study of OX40 agonist ivuxolimab in advanced cancers. Data came from immunoSEQ multiplex PCR; TCRdb stores just in-frame clones and leaves some out. The repertoire holds 50,000 to 85,000 clones, with around 90% as singletons. Here the sequenced sample was CD4+ or CD8+ T cells sorted from blood, taken in a trial of the OX40 agonist ivuxolimab. The receptor source for this set is an adult with an advanced solid tumor such as melanoma, head and neck, liver or kidney cancer.

The chain links TRBV7-9 to TRBJ2-3; D is possibly TRBD1 (6 bases). The V end was cut by 2 bases, the J end by 3 bases, with 15 bases between. This CDR3 spans 16 amino acids. Germline assignment: CDR1 SEHNR and CDR2 FQNEAQ (reference sequence). CDR3 DNA sequence: TGTGCCAGCAGCTTATATACAGGGACGGCGACAGATACGCAGTATTTT. Translation gives CASSLYTGTATDTQYF.

The chain is built from TRBV6-6 and TRBJ1-5, with unresolved D. The CDR3 spans 13 residues. Trimming stripped 4 bases from V and 2 bases from J, with 6 bases between. Germline V lookup: CDR1 MNHNY, CDR2 SVGAGI (reference sequence). This CDR3 reads CASSFQGNQPQHF. The CDR3 DNA follows: TGTGCCAGCAGTTTTCAGGGCAATCAGCCCCAGCATTTT.

The chain carries TRBV4-1 and TRBJ2-1; a weak D match, TRBD1 (5 bases). Deletions cut 1 base from V and 4 bases from J, with 11 bases between. The germline CDR1 and CDR2 sequences are MGHRA and YSYEKL. This CDR3 spans 15 amino acids. This CDR3 is CASSQGGLVYNEQFF. The CDR3 DNA reads as TGCGCCAGCAGCCAAGGGGGCCTAGTGTACAATGAGCAGTTCTTC.

The V gene is TRBV4-2, the J gene TRBJ2-3; D is uncertain. This CDR3 comprises 15 residues. CDR1 is LGHNA and CDR2 is YNFKEQ in the germline V gene. Trimming left V 1 base short and J 2 bases short, with 10 bases between. The CDR3 spells CASSQGSGSTDTQYF. For the CDR3, the DNA is TGTGCCAGCAGCCAAGGATCTGGGTCCACAGATACGCAGTATTTT.

J is TRBJ1-2 and V is TRBV7-8; TRBD1 matches 9 bases. The germline gives CDR1 SGHVS, CDR2 FQNEAQ. The CDR3 covers 14 residues. J was trimmed by 5 bases and V by 5 bases; bases with no gene match: 6. CDR3 in DNA: TGTGCCAGCAGCCGGGGACAGGGTCTTTATGGCTACACCTTC. Its translation: CASSRGQGLYGYTF.

The V call is TRBV28, the J call TRBJ1-3; weak D call: TRBD1 (5 bases). CDR3 length: 17 amino acids. Looked up from germline, CDR1 is MDHEN and CDR2 is SYDVKM. Trimming removed 3 bases at V and 0 bases at J, with 15 bases between. As DNA, the CDR3 is TGTGCCAGCAGTTTTCTCTCTGGCAGGGACTCTGGAAACACCATATATTTT. Residues: CASSFLSGRDSGNTIYF.

The table lists this clone with a count of one. The V gene is TRBV29-1, the J gene TRBJ1-1, with D perhaps TRBD1 (5 bases). Germline V CDR1 and CDR2: SQVTM, ANQGSEA. The CDR3 loop spans 13 amino acids. Trimming removed 7 bases at V and 3 bases at J, with 15 bases between. The CDR3 here is CSGSSVGHTEAFF. CDR3 DNA sequence: TGCAGCGGATCCTCGGTGGGGCACACTGAAGCTTTCTTT.

The V call is TRBV5-1, the J call TRBJ2-1; the match to TRBD2 covers 11 bases. Germline CDR1 and CDR2: SGHRS and YFSETQ. CDR3 size: 17 residues. V was clipped by 0 bases and J by 8 bases; unmatched bases: 10. The CDR3 is CASSLGASGRIVDEQFF. The CDR3 DNA follows: TGCGCCAGCAGCTTGGGAGCTAGCGGGAGGATTGTGGATGAGCAGTTCTTC. The full variable domain, completed using reference TRBV5-1 and TRBJ2-1, is KAGVTQTPRYLIKTRGQQVTLSCSPISGHRSVSWYQQTPGQGLQFLFEYFSETQRNKGNFPGRFSGRQFSNSRSEMNVSTLELGDSALYLCASSLGASGRIVDEQFFGPGTRLTVL.

The chain uses TRBV28 and TRBJ2-7; TRBD2 aligns across 10 bases. The CDR3 contains 18 residues. The trim removed 2 bases at V and 2 bases at J, leaving 12 bases unmatched. CDR1 MDHEN and CDR2 SYDVKM come from the germline V gene. This CDR3 is CASSLAAAGGIWTYEQYF. The CDR3 DNA sequence: TGTGCCAGCAGTTTAGCGGCAGCGGGAGGGATATGGACCTACGAGCAGTACTTC.

The chain carries TRBV27 and TRBJ2-6, with TRBD1 identical over 7 bases. Germline CDR1 reads MNHEY; CDR2 reads SMNVEV (reference sequence). CDR3 length equals 15 residues. Germline trimming cut 5 bases from V and 2 bases from J; bases unmatched to any gene: 3. The chain's CDR3 is CASSRTGTGANVLTF. For the CDR3, the DNA is TGTGCCAGCAGTCGGACAGGAACTGGGGCCAACGTCCTGACTTTC.

V and J are TRBV5-1 and TRBJ2-5, with 8 positions matching TRBD2. The V gene's germline CDR1 is SGHRS and CDR2 YFSETQ. The trim removed 4 bases at V and 2 bases at J, leaving 4 bases unmatched. The CDR3 has 14 residues. As DNA, the CDR3 is TGCGCCAGCAGCCGGGGGGGCGAACAAGAGACCCAGTACTTC. Translated, it gives CASSRGGEQETQYF.

This clone was recorded a few times. The rearrangement uses TRBV28 and TRBJ1-2; no firm D call. Looked up from germline, CDR1 is MDHEN and CDR2 is SYDVKM. Trimming removed 2 bases at V and 2 bases at J, with 9 bases between. This CDR3 spans 14 amino acids. The CDR3 sequence is CASSLRVLNYGYTF. The CDR3 coding sequence is TGTGCCAGCAGTTTAAGGGTGCTAAACTATGGCTACACCTTC.

This clone is judged medium-sized. V is TRBV5-4 and J is TRBJ1-2; 11 bases are shared with TRBD1. V shed 5 bases, J shed 7 bases, and the junction held 13 bases outside the gene matches. The V gene's germline CDR1 is SGHNT and CDR2 YYREEE (reference sequence). CDR3 size: 16 residues. This CDR3 reads CASSSDSTGTGGGYTF. CDR3 bases: TGTGCCAGCAGTTCCGACTCTACCGGGACAGGGGGTGGCTACACCTTC.

The V and J genes are TRBV6-6 and TRBJ2-5; D gene ambiguous. CDR3 length equals 15 residues. V lost 6 bases and J lost 0, with 14 bases in between. Germline V gives CDR1 MNHNY, CDR2 SVGAGI (reference sequence). CDR3 region: CASSRYPPDQETQYF. In nucleotides, the CDR3 is TGTGCCAGCAGCAGATACCCTCCAGACCAAGAGACCCAGTACTTC.

V is TRBV18 and J is TRBJ2-7; D not resolved. Germline V gene data show CDR1 as KGHSH and CDR2 as LQKENI. Trimming removed 3 bases at V and 1 base at J, with 10 bases between. The CDR3 is made up of 14 amino acids. CDR3 loop: CASSPPLTSYEQYF. The CDR3 region has the DNA TGTGCCAGCTCACCCCCGTTGACGTCCTACGAGCAGTACTTC. Variable domain in full (rest from reference TRBV18 and TRBJ2-7): NAGVMQNPRHLVRRRGQEARLRCSPMKGHSHVYWYRQLPEEGLKFMVYLQKENIIDESGMPKERFSAEFPKEGPSILRIQQVVRGDSAAYFCASSPPLTSYEQYFGPGTRLTVT.

This clone was seen just once. The chain couples TRBV6-1 to TRBJ1-3; no reliable D call. V shed 0 bases and J shed 0 bases, with 9 bases lying between them. This CDR3 region has 16 residues. CDR1 and CDR2 (germline): MNHNS, SASEGT. CDR3 loop: CASSEAPGTSGNTIYF. In DNA, the CDR3 is TGTGCCAGCAGTGAAGCTCCCGGTACCTCTGGAAACACCATATATTTT.

The chain couples TRBV7-9 to TRBJ1-1, with D uncertain. Germline V gene lookup returns CDR1 SEHNR and CDR2 FQNEAQ (reference sequence). CDR3 length equals 13 residues. Trimming removed 1 base at V and 1 base at J, with 4 bases between. DNA of the CDR3: TGTGCCAGCAGCTTAGACCCGAACACTGAAGCTTTCTTT. This gives the protein CASSLDPNTEAFF.